This section outlines one T cell receptor (beta chain) sequence together with its context. Germline CDR1 reads MNHEY; CDR2 reads SVGAGI. The CDR3 totals 13 residues. V was pared by 7 bases and J by 7 bases, with 16 bases between. This entry comes from a study of blood T cell repertoires in COVID-19. Some clones are missing from TCRdb's copy, which holds only in-frame ones; the method was immunoSEQ multiplex PCR. The repertoire includes about 140,000 clones, approximately 83% of them detected once, and 1.6% sits in the top ten. The sample was peripheral blood. The sequence derives from a human donor in a cohort sampled during active COVID-19. The chain links TRBV6-5 to TRBJ1-2; TRBD1 might be the D (5 bases). This CDR3 is CASISPGLGGYTF. CDR3 DNA sequence: TGTGCCAGCATCTCTCCAGGGTTAGGTGGCTACACCTTC.